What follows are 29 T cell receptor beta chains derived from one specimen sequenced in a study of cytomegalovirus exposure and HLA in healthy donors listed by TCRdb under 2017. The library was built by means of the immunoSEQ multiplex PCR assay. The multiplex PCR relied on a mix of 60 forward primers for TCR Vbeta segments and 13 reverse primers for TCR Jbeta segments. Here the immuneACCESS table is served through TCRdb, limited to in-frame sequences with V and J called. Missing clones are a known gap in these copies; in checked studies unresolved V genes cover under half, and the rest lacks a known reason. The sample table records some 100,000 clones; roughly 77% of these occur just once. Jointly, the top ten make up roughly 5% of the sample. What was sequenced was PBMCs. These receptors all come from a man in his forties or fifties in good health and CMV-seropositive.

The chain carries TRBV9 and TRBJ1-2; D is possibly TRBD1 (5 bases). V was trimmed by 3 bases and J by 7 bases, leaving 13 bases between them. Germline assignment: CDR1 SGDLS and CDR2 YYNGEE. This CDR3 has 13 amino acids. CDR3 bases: TGTGCCAGCAGCGCCAATCAGGGTGGTGGCTACACCTTC. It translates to CASSANQGGGYTF. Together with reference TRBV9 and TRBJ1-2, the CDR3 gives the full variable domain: DSGVTQTPKHLITATGQRVTLRCSPRSGDLSVYWYQQSLDQGLQFLIQYYNGEERAKGNILERFSAQQFPDLHSELNLSSLELGDSALYFCASSANQGGGYTFGSGTRLTVV.

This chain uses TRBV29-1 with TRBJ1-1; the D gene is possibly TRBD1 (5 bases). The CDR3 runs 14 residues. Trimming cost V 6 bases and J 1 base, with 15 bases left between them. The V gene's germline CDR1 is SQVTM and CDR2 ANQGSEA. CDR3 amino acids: CSVDPGRRNTEAFF. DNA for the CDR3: TGCAGCGTGGACCCAGGGAGGAGGAACACTGAAGCTTTCTTT.

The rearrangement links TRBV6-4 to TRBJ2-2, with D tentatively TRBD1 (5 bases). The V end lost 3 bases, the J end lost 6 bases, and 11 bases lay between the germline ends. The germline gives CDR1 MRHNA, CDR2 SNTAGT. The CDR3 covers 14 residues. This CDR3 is CASSDRARAGELFF. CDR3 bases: TGTGCCAGCAGTGATCGGGCCAGGGCCGGGGAGCTGTTTTTT.

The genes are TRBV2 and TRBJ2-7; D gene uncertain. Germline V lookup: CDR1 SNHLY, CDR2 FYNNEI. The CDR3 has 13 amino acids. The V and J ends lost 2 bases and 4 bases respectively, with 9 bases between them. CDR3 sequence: CASSERWQYEQYF. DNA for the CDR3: TGTGCCAGCAGTGAAAGATGGCAATACGAGCAGTACTTC.

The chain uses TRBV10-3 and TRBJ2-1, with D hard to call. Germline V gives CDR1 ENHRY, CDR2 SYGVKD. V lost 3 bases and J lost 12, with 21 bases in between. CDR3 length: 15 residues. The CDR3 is CAISDNVGRRSGQFF. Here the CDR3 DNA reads TGTGCCATCAGTGACAACGTGGGCCGACGAAGTGGGCAGTTCTTC.

Here the CDR3 reads CASGTNAGTGPPYEQYF. For the CDR3, the DNA is TGTGCTAGTGGTACAAACGCCGGGACAGGGCCTCCCTACGAGCAGTACTTC. J is TRBJ2-7 and V is TRBV12-5; 9 bases are shared with TRBD1. With 5 bases clipped from V and 2 bases from J, the junction kept 13 bases outside the gene matches. Looked up from germline, CDR1 is LGHNT and CDR2 is FRNRAP. CDR3 length equals 17 residues.

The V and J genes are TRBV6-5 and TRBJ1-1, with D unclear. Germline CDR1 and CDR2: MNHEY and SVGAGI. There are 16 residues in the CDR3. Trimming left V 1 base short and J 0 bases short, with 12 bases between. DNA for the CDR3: TGTGCCAGCAGTTACTTTCGGGTGCCCCTGAACACTGAAGCTTTCTTT. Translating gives CASSYFRVPLNTEAFF.

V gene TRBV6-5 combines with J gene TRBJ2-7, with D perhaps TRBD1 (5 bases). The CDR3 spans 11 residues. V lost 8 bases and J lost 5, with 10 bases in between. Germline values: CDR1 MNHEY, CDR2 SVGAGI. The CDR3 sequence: CASARGNEQYF. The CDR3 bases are TGTGCCAGCGCAAGGGGCAACGAGCAGTACTTC.

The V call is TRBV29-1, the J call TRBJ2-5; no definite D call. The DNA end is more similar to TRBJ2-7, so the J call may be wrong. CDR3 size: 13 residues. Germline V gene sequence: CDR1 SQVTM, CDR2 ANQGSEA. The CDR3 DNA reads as TGCAGCCCACTTGCCCGAACCGGTTACGAGCAGTACTTC. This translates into CSPLARTGYEQYF.

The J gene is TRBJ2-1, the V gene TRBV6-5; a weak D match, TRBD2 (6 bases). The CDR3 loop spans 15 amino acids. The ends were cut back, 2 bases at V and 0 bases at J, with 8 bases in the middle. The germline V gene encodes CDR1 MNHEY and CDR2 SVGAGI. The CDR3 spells CASSYQRASYNEQFF. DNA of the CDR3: TGTGCCAGCAGTTACCAGCGGGCCTCCTACAATGAGCAGTTCTTC.

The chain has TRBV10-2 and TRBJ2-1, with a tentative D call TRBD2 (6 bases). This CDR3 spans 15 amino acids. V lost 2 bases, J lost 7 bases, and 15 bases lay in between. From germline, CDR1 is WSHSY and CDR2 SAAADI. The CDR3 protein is CASSEGPPGGNEQFF. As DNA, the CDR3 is TGCGCCAGCAGTGAGGGGCCCCCAGGAGGGAATGAGCAGTTCTTC.

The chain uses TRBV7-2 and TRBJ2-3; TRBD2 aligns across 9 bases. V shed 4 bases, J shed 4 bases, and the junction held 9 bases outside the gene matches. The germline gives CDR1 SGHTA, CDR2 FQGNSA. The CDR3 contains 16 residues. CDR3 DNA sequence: TGTGCCAGCAGCTCCCAGGGGACTAGCAGGGCAGATACGCAGTATTTT. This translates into CASSSQGTSRADTQYF.

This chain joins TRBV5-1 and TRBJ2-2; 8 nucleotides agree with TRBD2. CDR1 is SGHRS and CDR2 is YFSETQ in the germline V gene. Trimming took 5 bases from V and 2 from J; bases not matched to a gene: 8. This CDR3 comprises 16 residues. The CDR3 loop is CASSGSGGQNTGELFF. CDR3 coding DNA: TGCGCCAGCAGTGGGAGCGGGGGCCAAAACACCGGGGAGCTGTTTTTT. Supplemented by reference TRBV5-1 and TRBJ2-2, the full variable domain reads KAGVTQTPRYLIKTRGQQVTLSCSPISGHRSVSWYQQTPGQGLQFLFEYFSETQRNKGNFPGRFSGRQFSNSRSEMNVSTLELGDSALYLCASSGSGGQNTGELFFGEGSRLTVL.

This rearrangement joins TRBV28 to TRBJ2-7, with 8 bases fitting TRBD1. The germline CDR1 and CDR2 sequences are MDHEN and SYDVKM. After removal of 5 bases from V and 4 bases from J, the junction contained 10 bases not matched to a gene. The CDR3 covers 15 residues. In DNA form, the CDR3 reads TGTGCCAGCAGTGCTCCCGGGACAGGTAGATACGAGCAGTACTTC. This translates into CASSAPGTGRYEQYF.

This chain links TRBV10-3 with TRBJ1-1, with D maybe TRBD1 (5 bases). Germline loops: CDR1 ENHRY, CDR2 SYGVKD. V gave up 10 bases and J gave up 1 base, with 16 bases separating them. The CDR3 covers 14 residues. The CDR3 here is CATRTGGSNTEAFF. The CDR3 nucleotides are TGTGCCACCAGGACCGGGGGGTCGAACACTGAAGCTTTCTTT.

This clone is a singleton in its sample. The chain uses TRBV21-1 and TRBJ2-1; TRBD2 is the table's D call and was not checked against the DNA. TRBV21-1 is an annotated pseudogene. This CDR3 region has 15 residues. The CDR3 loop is CATSWGLAGDNEQFF. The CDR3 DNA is TGTGCCACTTCTTGGGGACTAGCGGGGGACAATGAGCAGTTCTTC.

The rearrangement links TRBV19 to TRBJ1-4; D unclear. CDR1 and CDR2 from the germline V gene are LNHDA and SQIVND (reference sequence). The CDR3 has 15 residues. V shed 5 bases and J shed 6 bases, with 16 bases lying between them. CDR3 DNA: TGTGCCAGTAGTCGGAGCCGCCAACTGGATGAAAAACTGTTTTTT. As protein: CASSRSRQLDEKLFF.

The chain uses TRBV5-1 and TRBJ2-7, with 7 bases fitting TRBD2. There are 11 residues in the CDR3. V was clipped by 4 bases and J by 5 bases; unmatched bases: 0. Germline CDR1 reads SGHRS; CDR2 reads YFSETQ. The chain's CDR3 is CASSRGDEQYF. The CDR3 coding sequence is TGCGCCAGCAGCCGGGGGGACGAGCAGTACTTC.

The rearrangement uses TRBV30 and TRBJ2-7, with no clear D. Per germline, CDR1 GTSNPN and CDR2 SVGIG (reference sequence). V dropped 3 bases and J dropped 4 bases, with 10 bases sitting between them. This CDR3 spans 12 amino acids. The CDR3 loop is CAWRTQLYEQYF. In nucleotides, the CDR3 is TGTGCCTGGAGAACACAGCTTTACGAGCAGTACTTC.

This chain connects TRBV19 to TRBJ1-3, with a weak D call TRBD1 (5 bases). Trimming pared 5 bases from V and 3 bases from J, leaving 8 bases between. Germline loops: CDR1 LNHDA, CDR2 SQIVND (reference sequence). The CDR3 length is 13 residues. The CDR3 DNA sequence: TGTGCCAGTAGTCAGGGACTTGGAAACACCATATATTTT. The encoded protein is CASSQGLGNTIYF.

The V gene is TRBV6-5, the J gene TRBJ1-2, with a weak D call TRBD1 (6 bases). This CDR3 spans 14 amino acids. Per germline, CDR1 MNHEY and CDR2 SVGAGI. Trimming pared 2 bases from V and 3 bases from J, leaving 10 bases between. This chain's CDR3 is CASSYRGIDYGYTF. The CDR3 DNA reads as TGTGCCAGCAGTTACAGGGGGATCGACTATGGCTACACCTTC.

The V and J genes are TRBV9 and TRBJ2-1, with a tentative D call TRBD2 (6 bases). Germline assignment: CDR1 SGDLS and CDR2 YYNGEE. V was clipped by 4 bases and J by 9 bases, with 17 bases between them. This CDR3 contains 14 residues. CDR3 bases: TGTGCCAGCAGCCCGGGAGCACTCCGGGGTGAGCAGTTCTTC. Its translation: CASSPGALRGEQFF. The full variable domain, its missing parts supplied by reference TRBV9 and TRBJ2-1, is DSGVTQTPKHLITATGQRVTLRCSPRSGDLSVYWYQQSLDQGLQFLIQYYNGEERAKGNILERFSAQQFPDLHSELNLSSLELGDSALYFCASSPGALRGEQFFGPGTRLTVL.

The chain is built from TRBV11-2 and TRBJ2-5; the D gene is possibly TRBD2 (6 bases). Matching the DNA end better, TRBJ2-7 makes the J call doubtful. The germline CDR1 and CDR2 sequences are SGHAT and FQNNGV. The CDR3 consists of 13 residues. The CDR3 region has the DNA TGTGCCAGGAACCGGGACTGGATGTACGAGCAGTACTTC. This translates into CARNRDWMYEQYF.

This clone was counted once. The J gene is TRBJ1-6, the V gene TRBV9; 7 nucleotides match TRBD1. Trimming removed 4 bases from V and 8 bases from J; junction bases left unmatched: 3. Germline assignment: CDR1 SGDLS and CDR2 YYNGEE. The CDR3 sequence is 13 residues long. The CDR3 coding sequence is TGTGCCAGCAGCAACGACAGGGATTCACCCCTCCACTTT. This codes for CASSNDRDSPLHF.

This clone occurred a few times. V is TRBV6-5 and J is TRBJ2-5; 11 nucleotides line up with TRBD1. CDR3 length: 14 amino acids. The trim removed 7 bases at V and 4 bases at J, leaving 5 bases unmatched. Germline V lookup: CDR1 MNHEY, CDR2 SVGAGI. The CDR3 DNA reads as TGTGCCAGCAAGAGGGACAGGGGGAGAGAGACCCAGTACTTC. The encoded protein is CASKRDRGRETQYF.

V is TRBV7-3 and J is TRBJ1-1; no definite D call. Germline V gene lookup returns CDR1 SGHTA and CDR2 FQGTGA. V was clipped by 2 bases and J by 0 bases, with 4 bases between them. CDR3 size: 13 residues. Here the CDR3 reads CASSLQMNTEAFF. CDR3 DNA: TGTGCCAGCAGCTTACAGATGAACACTGAAGCTTTCTTT.

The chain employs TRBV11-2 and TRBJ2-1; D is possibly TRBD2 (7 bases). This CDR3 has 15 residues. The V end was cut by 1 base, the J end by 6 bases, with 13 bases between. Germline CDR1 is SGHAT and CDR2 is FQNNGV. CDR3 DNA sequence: TGTGCCAGCAGCTTAGCATGGGGGGGCTCCAATGAGCAGTTCTTC. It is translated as CASSLAWGGSNEQFF.

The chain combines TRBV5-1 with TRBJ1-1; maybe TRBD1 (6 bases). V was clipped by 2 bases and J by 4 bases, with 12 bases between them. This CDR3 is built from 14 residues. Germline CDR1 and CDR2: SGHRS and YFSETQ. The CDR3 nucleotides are TGCGCCAGCAGCTTACAGGGCCGAGGCACTGAAGCTTTCTTT. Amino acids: CASSLQGRGTEAFF.

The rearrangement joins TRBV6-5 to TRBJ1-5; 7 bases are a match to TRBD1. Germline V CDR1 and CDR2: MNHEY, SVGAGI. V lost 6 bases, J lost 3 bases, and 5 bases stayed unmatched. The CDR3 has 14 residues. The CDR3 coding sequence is TGTGCCAGCAGACTACAGGGGAACAATCAGCCCCAGCATTTT. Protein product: CASRLQGNNQPQHF.